Detailed here is one T cell receptor (beta chain). Its antigen is currently unknown. The record originates from a study of T cells in women clearing cervical HPV infection. Assay: immunoSEQ multiplex PCR; the TCRdb copy retains only in-frame clones and omits some. This listing includes about 35,000 clones. Findings and limits, study-wide: Associations may precede or follow infection; HPV-specific or memory T cells were not isolated. CIN3+ cases had significantly higher TCR repertoire richness than controls, but evenness did not differ.

Sequenced input: blood buffy coat. This receptor was identified in a woman aged 18 to 75 with a cervical HPV16 infection that either progressed to CIN3+ or cleared (not recorded which).

CDR3 loop: CASRTDREVEKLFF. The DNA read from the CDR3 is TGTGCCAGCAGAACGGACAGGGAGGTTGAAAAG. J is TRBJ2-2 and V is TRBV7-9, with 8 positions matching TRBD1. The missing CDR3 end, 3 residues past where the read stops, is filled in from the germline J gene. This CDR3 is built from 14 residues. Germline V gives CDR1 SEHNR, CDR2 FQNEAQ (reference sequence).